This T cell receptor beta chain is from a study of vaccination and CD4 T cells after COVID-19. As regards this clonotype: Its antigen is not identified.

With V trimmed by 6 bases and J by 1 base, 10 bases remained unmatched. The CDR3 sequence is 16 residues long. CDR1 is ENHRY, CDR2 SYGVKD, per germline. Treatment of the sample: roughly 11-day PBMC culture with coronavirus spike peptide pools or control peptides (ViraFEST assay). At the Johns Hopkins FTIC core, DNA taken from cultured CD4+ T cells was sequenced by way of the Oncomine TCR Beta short-read assay. From the PCR reads, TCRdb called clonotypes with MiXCR, one entry per CDR3 protein. The table shows around 21,000 distinct CDR3 sequences, with around half occurring only once. This receptor was identified in a human donor who had recovered from COVID-19. Sequencing was performed on CD4+ T cells from blood, cultured in vitro. This chain joins TRBV10-3 and TRBJ1-2; 8 bases align to TRBD1. The CDR3 coding sequence is TGTGCCATCAGGACCGACAGGGGAAGCTTTAACTATGGCTACACCTTC. It codes for CAIRTDRGSFNYGYTF.